Listed here are 30 T cell receptor beta chains from one sample, sequenced in a study of cytomegalovirus exposure and HLA in healthy donors. Here immunoSEQ multiplex PCR was the method, and the copy in TCRdb shows in-frame clones only, minus some. Altogether over 110,000 clones are present, around 87% being singletons, with the ten largest covering under 9%. Input material: PBMCs. The receptors come from a young man in good health and CMV-seropositive.

A note on this clone: The same CDR3 also results from other DNA sequences found in this sample. V gene TRBV6-5 combines with J gene TRBJ2-7, with D possibly being TRBD2 (5 bases). Germline V gene lookup returns CDR1 MNHEY and CDR2 SVGAGI. This CDR3 has 14 residues. V dropped 0 bases and J dropped 1 base, with 7 bases sitting between them. The CDR3 region is CASSYSRGSYEQYF. The CDR3 DNA sequence: TGTGCCAGCAGTTACTCACGCGGGTCCTACGAGCAGTACTTC.

The J gene is TRBJ1-4, the V gene TRBV5-4; the D gene is possibly TRBD1 (5 bases). With 5 bases removed from V and 4 bases from J, the gap between germline ends came to 9 bases. Germline CDR1 and CDR2: SGHNT and YYREEE (reference sequence). The CDR3 spans 13 residues. DNA of the CDR3: TGTGCCAGCAGTAGGGGTAATAATGAAAAACTGTTTTTT. It encodes CASSRGNNEKLFF.

The chain uses TRBV6-5 and TRBJ1-1; D unclear. The germline V gene encodes CDR1 MNHEY and CDR2 SVGAGI. The CDR3 has 16 amino acids. The germline V and J ends were trimmed by 2 bases and 4 bases, with 17 bases remaining between them. This CDR3 is CASSYTGWLRSTEAFF. The CDR3 nucleotides read TGTGCCAGCAGTTACACGGGTTGGTTGAGGAGCACTGAAGCTTTCTTT.

This rearrangement joins TRBV5-6 to TRBJ1-2; D is unclear. CDR1 SGHDT and CDR2 YYEEEE come from the germline V gene. CDR3 size: 15 residues. V gave up 1 base and J gave up 6 bases, with 16 bases separating them. The CDR3 DNA is TGTGCCAGCAGCTTGTGGGCCAGGCGACCCCATGGCTACACCTTC. Protein product: CASSLWARRPHGYTF.

The chain is built from TRBV6-1 and TRBJ2-1; TRBD1 aligns across 7 bases. The CDR3 totals 15 residues. Germline assignment: CDR1 MNHNS and CDR2 SASEGT. The trim removed 6 bases at V and 10 bases at J, leaving 15 bases unmatched. CDR3 nucleotides: TGTGCCAGCAGATCCCTCGGGACAGTAACGTGGGAGCAGTTCTTC. Protein sequence: CASRSLGTVTWEQFF.

The chain recombines TRBV6-1 with TRBJ2-7; weak D call: TRBD2 (5 bases). Germline V lookup: CDR1 MNHNS, CDR2 SASEGT. V gave up 6 bases and J gave up 2 bases, with 17 bases separating them. The CDR3 totals 15 residues. In DNA, the CDR3 is TGTGCCAGCAGCTGGCGAGGGCGTGGAACCTACGAGCAGTACTTC. It encodes CASSWRGRGTYEQYF.

The chain couples TRBV6-1 to TRBJ1-4, with TRBD1 matching over 9 bases. The CDR3 has 18 residues. V was pared by 0 bases and J by 3 bases, with 8 bases of the junction left unmatched. Germline V lookup: CDR1 MNHNS, CDR2 SASEGT. As DNA, the CDR3 is TGTGCCAGCAGTGAAGCTCCCTGGGACAGGGAGGCTAATGAAAAACTGTTTTTT. Translating it yields CASSEAPWDREANEKLFF.

V gene TRBV10-1 combines with J gene TRBJ2-3; 8 positions match TRBD2. CDR3 length: 16 residues. Germline CDR1 WNHNN, CDR2 SYGVQD (reference sequence). The V and J ends lost 3 bases and 3 bases, in that order; junction bases with no gene match: 8. In DNA form, the CDR3 reads TGCGCCAGCAGTGAAACGGGGGGGGCCAAGACAGATACGCAGTATTTT. It encodes CASSETGGAKTDTQYF.

By share, this clone counts as medium-sized. The genes are TRBV19 and TRBJ1-2, with 7 bases that match TRBD1. Germline loops: CDR1 LNHDA, CDR2 SQIVND (reference sequence). CDR3 length: 14 amino acids. V lost 6 bases, J lost 2 bases, and 6 bases stayed unmatched. CDR3 sequence: CASRAGTVNYGYTF. In nucleotides, the CDR3 is TGTGCCAGTAGGGCCGGGACAGTAAACTATGGCTACACCTTC.

CDR3 nucleotide sequence: TGTGCCAGCAATAGACAGGGGGTACTTAACGGCAATCAGCCCCAGCATTTT. Its translation is CASNRQGVLNGNQPQHF. The chain uses TRBV2 and TRBJ1-5, with 9 bases identical to TRBD1. The CDR3 spans 17 residues. Trimming cost V 7 bases and J 2 bases; bases outside gene matches: 12. The germline CDR1 and CDR2 sequences are SNHLY and FYNNEI.

This clone has a handful of counts. V gene TRBV28 combines with J gene TRBJ1-5; 9 nucleotides agree with TRBD1. This CDR3 region has 15 residues. The germline V gene has CDR1 MDHEN and CDR2 SYDVKM. J was trimmed by 6 bases and V by 9 bases; bases with no gene match: 12. The CDR3: CASLWADRGGQPQHF. CDR3 sequence (DNA): TGTGCCAGTCTTTGGGCGGACAGGGGAGGTCAGCCCCAGCATTTT.

The chain is built from TRBV6-1 and TRBJ2-2; maybe TRBD2 (6 bases). Germline V gives CDR1 MNHNS, CDR2 SASEGT. With 7 bases removed from V and 4 bases from J, the gap between germline ends came to 10 bases. CDR3 length: 13 residues. The CDR3 protein is CASTPRGTGELFF. The CDR3 bases are TGTGCCAGCACCCCGCGGGGCACCGGGGAGCTGTTTTTT.

V is TRBV6-5 and J is TRBJ2-1, with D possibly matching TRBD2 (5 bases). The CDR3 has 11 amino acids. V lost 5 bases and J 9 bases, leaving 8 bases between the germline ends. Germline loops: CDR1 MNHEY, CDR2 SVGAGI. DNA of the CDR3: TGTGCCAGCAGTGGACTGGGTGAGCAGTTCTTC. Its protein is CASSGLGEQFF.

The chain employs TRBV7-8 and TRBJ1-5; tentative D call: TRBD1 (5 bases). Germline V gene sequence: CDR1 SGHVS, CDR2 FQNEAQ. The CDR3 contains 15 residues. V was cut by 5 bases and J by 0 bases, with 11 bases left in between. In DNA, the CDR3 is TGTGCCAGCAGCGCAGACAGCTATAGCAATCAGCCCCAGCATTTT. Its protein product is CASSADSYSNQPQHF.

The gene calls are TRBV2 and TRBJ1-5; 7 nucleotides match TRBD1. CDR1 and CDR2 from the germline V gene are SNHLY and FYNNEI. The J segment lost 3 bases and the V segment lost 5 bases, leaving 7 bases of the junction unmatched. The CDR3 runs to 15 residues. The CDR3 DNA is TGTGCCAGCAGTTTAATGGGGACAGACAATCAGCCCCAGCATTTT. It translates to CASSLMGTDNQPQHF.

In this sample, this clone turned up once. V gene TRBV5-4 combines with J gene TRBJ2-7; tentative D call: TRBD1 (6 bases). Trimming cost V 0 bases and J 3 bases, with 22 bases left between them. This CDR3 spans 18 amino acids. Germline V gene lookup returns CDR1 SGHNT and CDR2 YYREEE (reference sequence). The CDR3, as DNA: TGTGCCAGCAGCTTGGACTTATGGGGGCCAGGGGTAGTCTACGAGCAGTACTTC. Translating it yields CASSLDLWGPGVVYEQYF.

The chain combines TRBV2 with TRBJ2-5; no reliable D call. V was shortened by 5 bases and J by 1 base, with 8 bases between the two germline ends. The germline gives CDR1 SNHLY, CDR2 FYNNEI. This CDR3 spans 13 amino acids. CDR3 in amino acids: CASSFSIQETQYF. The CDR3 DNA sequence: TGTGCCAGCAGTTTTTCAATCCAAGAGACCCAGTACTTC.

The chain links TRBV11-2 to TRBJ1-1, with 7 bases fitting TRBD1. The CDR3 has 16 amino acids. V lost 0 bases and J lost 4; bases outside the gene matches: 8. Germline CDR1 SGHAT, CDR2 FQNNGV. CDR3 DNA sequence: TGTGCCAGCAGCTTAGAGGTGTGGGACAGCCCCACTGAAGCTTTCTTT. As protein: CASSLEVWDSPTEAFF.

The chain uses TRBV13 and TRBJ1-4; TRBD1 is a possible D gene (6 bases). The CDR3 runs to 14 residues. V lost 4 bases and J lost 5, with 11 bases in between. Germline-derived CDR1 and CDR2 are PRHDT and FYEKMQ (reference sequence). CDR3 sequence (DNA): TGTGCCAGCAGCTCCAAGGGGGTAAATGAAAAACTGTTTTTT. Residues: CASSSKGVNEKLFF.

V usage is TRBV6-5 and J usage is TRBJ2-7; D may be TRBD1 (5 bases). Trimming pared 6 bases from V and 2 bases from J, leaving 17 bases between. CDR3 length equals 15 residues. In germline, CDR1 is MNHEY, CDR2 SVGAGI. The CDR3 bases are TGTGCCAGCAGCCAAACAGGAGTAGGGGCCTACGAGCAGTACTTC. This translates into CASSQTGVGAYEQYF.

This rearrangement joins TRBV19 to TRBJ1-5; TRBD1 is a possible D gene (5 bases). This CDR3 is 16 amino acids long. The V end lost 3 bases, the J end lost 2 bases, and 14 bases lay between the germline ends. Germline V CDR1 and CDR2: LNHDA, SQIVND (reference sequence). DNA for the CDR3: TGTGCCAGTAGTATGCCGAGCGGGGCCCGCAATCAGCCCCAGCATTTT. It yields the protein CASSMPSGARNQPQHF.

The rearrangement uses TRBV9 and TRBJ2-5; perhaps TRBD1 as D (6 bases). With 4 bases removed from V and 5 bases from J, the gap between germline ends came to 15 bases. The CDR3 spans 14 residues. Germline CDR1 reads SGDLS; CDR2 reads YYNGEE. CDR3 loop: CASSTRQVGETQYF. The CDR3 DNA reads TGTGCCAGCAGCACCCGACAGGTGGGGGAGACCCAGTACTTC.

The chain has TRBV5-1 and TRBJ2-5; tentatively, D is TRBD2 (7 bases). V dropped 0 bases and J dropped 5 bases, with 23 bases sitting between them. The germline gives CDR1 SGHRS, CDR2 YFSETQ. The CDR3 contains 18 residues. CDR3: CASSLARLRGGAVETQYF. The DNA of the CDR3 is TGCGCCAGCAGCTTGGCCAGGTTGAGGGGGGGCGCCGTGGAGACCCAGTACTTC.

The CDR3 spells CASSSQGALSYEQYF. In DNA, the CDR3 is TGCGCCAGCAGCTCGCAGGGGGCCCTCTCCTACGAGCAGTACTTC. The chain is built from TRBV5-1 and TRBJ2-7; 8 nucleotides agree with TRBD1. Germline trimming cut 3 bases from V and 0 bases from J; bases unmatched to any gene: 5. Germline values: CDR1 SGHRS, CDR2 YFSETQ. The CDR3 loop spans 15 amino acids.

The genes are TRBV7-9 and TRBJ2-7, with 13 bases lining up with TRBD2. V was clipped by 10 bases and J by 6 bases; unmatched bases: 9. This CDR3 is 14 amino acids long. Germline V gene data show CDR1 as SEHNR and CDR2 as FQNEAQ (reference sequence). CDR3 protein: CATTGGTSGAEQYF. DNA of the CDR3: TGTGCCACCACAGGGGGGACTAGCGGGGCCGAGCAGTACTTC.

V and J are TRBV4-2 and TRBJ2-5; 12 bases line up with TRBD2. The germline gives CDR1 LGHNA, CDR2 YNFKEQ. After removal of 1 base from V and 4 bases from J, the junction contained 10 bases not matched to a gene. The CDR3 extends over 18 amino acids. This CDR3 reads CASSQAHRLAGERETQYF. The CDR3 nucleotides read TGTGCCAGCAGCCAAGCCCACAGACTAGCGGGAGAAAGAGAGACCCAGTACTTC.

This clone was detected only once. V gene TRBV27 combines with J gene TRBJ2-3; D is perhaps TRBD2 (6 bases). CDR1 is MNHEY, CDR2 SMNVEV, per germline (reference sequence). This CDR3 is 17 amino acids long. Trimming stripped 4 bases from V and 5 bases from J, with 22 bases between. The CDR3 here is CASSYGPGGARGDTQYF. CDR3 DNA: TGTGCCAGCAGTTATGGCCCAGGAGGGGCCCGCGGAGATACGCAGTATTTT.

This clone appeared a single time. This chain uses TRBV5-6 with TRBJ2-7; D perhaps matches TRBD2 (5 bases). The CDR3 consists of 14 residues. V was shortened by 4 bases and J by 5 bases, with 16 bases between the two germline ends. Germline V gene sequence: CDR1 SGHDT, CDR2 YYEEEE. The CDR3 loop reads CASSPAGAGDEQYF. The CDR3 DNA reads as TGTGCCAGCAGCCCGGCGGGCGCTGGGGACGAGCAGTACTTC.

This chain joins TRBV5-4 and TRBJ1-1; weak D call: TRBD1 (5 bases). Germline V lookup: CDR1 SGHNT, CDR2 YYREEE (reference sequence). Trimming left V 2 bases short and J 1 base short, with 12 bases between. The length of the CDR3 is 15 residues. DNA for the CDR3: TGTGCCAGCAGCTTAAAGGGCGGGGGGAACACTGAAGCTTTCTTT. It encodes CASSLKGGGNTEAFF.

Points on this clone: This sample also contains other DNA sequences that code for the same CDR3. This sequence joins TRBV5-1 and TRBJ1-4, with TRBD1 as a possible D gene (6 bases). Between the trimmed V and J ends, which lost 0 bases and 8 bases, there was a span of 11 bases. This CDR3 comprises 14 residues. Germline CDR1 is SGHRS and CDR2 is YFSETQ. The CDR3 loop reads CASSLGGLGEKLFF. The DNA for the CDR3 is TGCGCCAGCAGCTTGGGGGGGCTGGGCGAAAAACTGTTTTTT. Looking up the rest from reference TRBV5-1 and TRBJ1-4 gives the full variable domain: KAGVTQTPRYLIKTRGQQVTLSCSPISGHRSVSWYQQTPGQGLQFLFEYFSETQRNKGNFPGRFSGRQFSNSRSEMNVSTLELGDSALYLCASSLGGLGEKLFFGSGTQLSVL.